This T cell receptor (beta chain) was obtained from a study of glioma-infiltrating T cells. Trimming cost V 4 bases and J 2 bases; bases outside gene matches: 6. Germline V gives CDR1 KGHSH, CDR2 LQKENI. The CDR3 covers 15 residues. The iRepertoire nested amplicon-rescue multiplex PCR amplified TCR alpha and beta CDR3s from RNA. TCRdb re-called the multiplex PCR reads with MiXCR, one entry per CDR3 protein. The sample carries more than 100,000 distinct CDR3 sequences, around 31% recorded once. In this sample, this clonotype turned up many times. The specimen was glioma tissue, nonneoplastic brain tissue, or PBMCs (not recorded which). The genes are TRBV18 and TRBJ1-1; 8 nucleotides align to TRBD1. This receptor was obtained from a human donor with low-grade glioma or glioblastoma, undergoing nonglioma brain surgery, or in good health (not recorded which). In DNA form, the CDR3 reads TGTGCCAGCTCACTGGGACAGGACCCAAACACTGAAGCTTTCTTT. Translation gives CASSLGQDPNTEAFF.